The 5 T cell receptor beta chains below all came from one sample that was sequenced in a study of blood T cell repertoires in COVID-19 (dated by TCRdb to the early 2020s). Library generation was performed with the immunoSEQ multiplex PCR assay. TCRdb took this table from immuneACCESS and kept in-frame rearrangements with V and J called. Such tables lack part of the clones; where checked against another copy, unresolved V genes explain under half of the gap, and the rest is unexplained. This sample holds some 150,000 clones; more than 80% were observed only once. Clones ranked in the top ten supply 0.45% to 0.65% of the sample. The sequencing sample was made of peripheral blood. These TCRs come from a man in his fifties with acute or convalescent COVID-19.

The chain combines TRBV28 with TRBJ1-2; 12 bases are shared with TRBD1. V shed 6 bases and J 4 bases; nucleotides not matched to a gene: 12. The CDR3 length is 17 residues. CDR1 MDHEN and CDR2 SYDVKM come from the germline V gene. The CDR3 loop reads CASRPPGQGAHGYGYTF. The CDR3 DNA follows: TGTGCCAGCAGACCCCCGGGACAGGGGGCGCATGGCTATGGCTACACCTTC.

The rearrangement uses TRBV28 and TRBJ1-5; 7 nucleotides agree with TRBD1. The CDR3 extends over 15 amino acids. Germline CDR1 reads MDHEN; CDR2 reads SYDVKM. J lost 3 bases, V lost 7 bases, and 9 bases had no gene match. The CDR3 sequence: CASTPADRLNQPQHF. The CDR3 nucleotides are TGTGCCAGCACCCCCGCGGACAGGCTCAATCAGCCCCAGCATTTT.

The gene calls are TRBV12-3 or TRBV12-4 and TRBJ1-4, with 10 bases identical to TRBD1. J lost 12 bases, V lost 4 bases, and 5 bases had no gene match. This CDR3 comprises 13 residues. DNA of the CDR3: TGTGCCAGCAGTTCAAGGACAGGGGGACAACTGTTTTTT. It translates to CASSSRTGGQLFF.

This rearrangement joins TRBV7-2 to TRBJ2-3; 7 nucleotides align to TRBD2. V dropped 1 base and J dropped 2; count of bases not matched to a gene: 3. Germline CDR1 is SGHTA and CDR2 is FQGNSA. The CDR3 is 15 amino acids. CDR3 amino acids: CASSLEGTNTDTQYF. Here the CDR3 DNA reads TGTGCCAGCAGCTTAGAGGGGACTAACACAGATACGCAGTATTTT.

The V call is TRBV5-1, the J call TRBJ2-1; 7 bases line up with TRBD2. Germline CDR1 SGHRS, CDR2 YFSETQ. CDR3 length equals 15 residues. Losses at the gene ends were 1 base for V and 8 bases for J; bases not matched to a gene: 9. The CDR3 DNA is TGCGCCAGCAGCTTGCGGCTAGCGGAAGTCGATGAGCAGTTCTTC. Its protein product is CASSLRLAEVDEQFF.